These 32 T cell receptor beta chains originate from one sample sequenced in a study of T cells in localized non-small cell lung cancer. The assay was immunoSEQ multiplex PCR, and TCRdb's table has in-frame clones only and misses some. The sample holds tens of thousands of clones, 87% seen once. The specimen was PBMCs, collected before any cancer treatment. These receptors came from a man aged 35 to 69 with stage II squamous cell lung carcinoma.

The chain recombines TRBV6-5 with TRBJ1-1; D is unclear. The CDR3 covers 11 residues. Per the germline V gene, CDR1 is MNHEY and CDR2 is SVGAGI. Trimming took 7 bases from V and 4 from J, leaving 7 bases between them. CDR3 loop: CASTETTEAFF. CDR3 coding DNA: TGTGCCAGCACCGAAACCACTGAAGCTTTCTTT.

On this clone itself: This sample also contains other DNA sequences that code for the same CDR3. The V call is TRBV4-3, the J call TRBJ2-3, with TRBD1 matching over 12 bases. The CDR3 is 16 amino acids. Germline-derived CDR1 and CDR2 are LGHNA and YSLEER. Trimming took 0 bases from V and 5 from J; bases not matched to a gene: 3. The CDR3 protein is CASSQDGTGGLDTQYF. CDR3 nucleotide sequence: TGCGCCAGCAGCCAAGATGGGACAGGGGGCTTAGATACGCAGTATTTT.

The rearrangement joins TRBV9 to TRBJ1-3; TRBD1 might be the D (5 bases). Looked up from germline, CDR1 is SGDLS and CDR2 is YYNGEE. CDR3 size: 14 residues. Trimming removed 3 bases at V and 4 bases at J, with 11 bases between. CDR3 region: CASSASRGGNTIYF. In DNA form, the CDR3 reads TGTGCCAGCAGCGCGTCCCGGGGGGGAAACACCATATATTTT.

V gene TRBV5-1 combines with J gene TRBJ2-3; no definite D call. Germline V gene lookup returns CDR1 SGHRS and CDR2 YFSETQ. V lost 1 base and J 0 bases, leaving 12 bases between the germline ends. The CDR3 totals 16 residues. The CDR3 nucleotides read TGCGCCAGCAGCTTGATCCAGACCGCTAGCACAGATACGCAGTATTTT. This sequence encodes CASSLIQTASTDTQYF. The full variable domain, its missing parts supplied by reference TRBV5-1 and TRBJ2-3, is KAGVTQTPRYLIKTRGQQVTLSCSPISGHRSVSWYQQTPGQGLQFLFEYFSETQRNKGNFPGRFSGRQFSNSRSEMNVSTLELGDSALYLCASSLIQTASTDTQYFGPGTRLTVL.

This clone was counted once. This same CDR3 is encoded by further DNA sequences in the sample. This sequence joins TRBV30 and TRBJ1-5; tentatively, D is TRBD1 (6 bases). CDR1 is GTSNPN, CDR2 SVGIG, per germline (reference sequence). Trimming took off 0 bases at V and 5 bases at J, with 17 bases between the two ends. This CDR3 contains 16 residues. The CDR3: CAWSVGGSRGDQPQHF. The CDR3 nucleotides are TGTGCCTGGAGTGTCGGGGGGTCGAGGGGGGATCAGCCCCAGCATTTT.

A few counts support this clone. The rearrangement links TRBV7-9 to TRBJ1-1, with no clear D. Deletions cut 3 bases from V and 3 bases from J, with 5 bases between. Germline V gene data show CDR1 as SEHNR and CDR2 as FQNEAQ (reference sequence). This CDR3 region has 12 residues. The CDR3 reads CASSLFDTEAFF. The CDR3 region has the DNA TGTGCCAGCAGCTTGTTCGACACTGAAGCTTTCTTT.

This clone appeared a single time. The rearrangement links TRBV9 to TRBJ2-2; D uncertain. This CDR3 is built from 15 residues. V lost 2 bases and J 6 bases, leaving 14 bases between the germline ends. The germline CDR1 and CDR2 sequences are SGDLS and YYNGEE. Written as DNA, the CDR3 is TGTGCCAGCAGCGTCCTTGGAAGGTCTTCCGGGGAGCTGTTTTTT. Residues: CASSVLGRSSGELFF.

This clone showed up just a few times. The chain couples TRBV2 to TRBJ1-1, with TRBD1 matching over 9 bases. Germline trimming cut 1 base from V and 8 bases from J; bases unmatched to any gene: 5. CDR1 is SNHLY and CDR2 is FYNNEI in the germline V gene. The CDR3 length is 14 residues. The CDR3 protein is CASSEGGQGPEAFF. The CDR3 DNA sequence: TGTGCCAGCAGTGAAGGGGGACAGGGTCCGGAAGCTTTCTTT. The variable domain in full, completed from reference TRBV2 and TRBJ1-1, reads EPEVTQTPSHQVTQMGQEVILRCVPISNHLYFYWYRQILGQKVEFLVSFYNNEISEKSEIFDDQFSVERPDGSNFTLKIRSTKLEDSAMYFCASSEGGQGPEAFFGQGTRLTVV.

This chain uses TRBV4-1 with TRBJ2-1; 9 bases align to TRBD1. The germline V gene has CDR1 MGHRA and CDR2 YSYEKL. The CDR3 length is 15 residues. The ends lost 3 bases at V and 10 bases at J; junction bases unmatched: 10. Here the CDR3 DNA reads TGCGCCAGCAGCCACGGACAGGGGATCGTTAGGGAGCAGTTCTTC. It yields the protein CASSHGQGIVREQFF.

The gene calls are TRBV4-3 and TRBJ1-5; D remains unclear. Between the trimmed V and J ends, which lost 0 bases and 0 bases, there was a span of 12 bases. Germline V lookup: CDR1 LGHNA, CDR2 YSLEER. The CDR3 is 17 amino acids. The CDR3 DNA is TGCGCCAGCAGCCAAGATTGGGGTTCCTATAGCAATCAGCCCCAGCATTTT. It codes for CASSQDWGSYSNQPQHF.

The chain employs TRBV27 and TRBJ1-2; D is perhaps TRBD1 (6 bases). The CDR3 has 16 amino acids. V was cut by 6 bases and J by 4 bases, with 21 bases left in between. Germline loops: CDR1 MNHEY, CDR2 SMNVEV (reference sequence). The CDR3 nucleotides read TGTGCCAGCAGCGAAACCCGGGACACAATTACCTATGGCTACACCTTC. It encodes CASSETRDTITYGYTF.

CDR3 in DNA: TGTGCCAGCAGTTCCACGGGACACCGGAGTGAGCAGTTCTTC. Its protein is CASSSTGHRSEQFF. The V call is TRBV6-5, the J call TRBJ2-1, with D possibly being TRBD1 (6 bases). The V end was cut by 4 bases, the J end by 9 bases, with 16 bases between. The CDR3 consists of 14 residues. Germline V CDR1 and CDR2: MNHEY, SVGAGI.

The gene calls are TRBV7-9 and TRBJ2-7; D gene uncertain. Germline CDR1 SEHNR, CDR2 FQNEAQ (reference sequence). With 3 bases removed from V and 0 bases from J, the gap between germline ends came to 9 bases. CDR3 length equals 14 residues. For the CDR3, the DNA is TGTGCCAGCAGCTTGGACGGAAACTCCTACGAGCAGTACTTC. Its protein product is CASSLDGNSYEQYF.

The chain uses TRBV5-1 and TRBJ1-1, with unresolved D. This CDR3 spans 14 amino acids. Per the germline V gene, CDR1 is SGHRS and CDR2 is YFSETQ. Trimming removed 4 bases at V and 3 bases at J, with 13 bases between. The CDR3: CASSQSISHTEAFF. DNA of the CDR3: TGCGCCAGCAGCCAGAGTATCAGCCACACTGAAGCTTTCTTT.

This clone is a singleton in its sample. The V and J genes are TRBV5-4 and TRBJ2-2, with 7 nucleotides matching TRBD2. The CDR3 is 16 residues long. CDR1 and CDR2 (germline): SGHNT, YYREEE (reference sequence). V gave up 0 bases and J gave up 4 bases; unmatched junction bases: 6. CDR3 sequence reads: CASSLGSPGGTGELFF. The CDR3 coding sequence is TGTGCCAGCAGCTTGGGCTCCCCGGGGGGCACCGGGGAGCTGTTTTTT.

The chain links TRBV7-6 to TRBJ1-1, with D perhaps TRBD1 (6 bases). The CDR3 sequence is 14 residues long. Germline V lookup: CDR1 SGHVS, CDR2 FNYEAQ. V lost 5 bases to trimming and J lost 0 bases, with 10 bases between them. CDR3 region: CASSPTGLNTEAFF. CDR3 coding DNA: TGTGCCAGCAGCCCAACAGGGTTGAACACTGAAGCTTTCTTT.

This chain connects TRBV6-5 to TRBJ1-1, with D possibly matching TRBD1 (5 bases). This CDR3 spans 14 amino acids. CDR1 and CDR2 (germline): MNHEY, SVGAGI. V lost 8 bases, J lost 3 bases, and 16 bases lay in between. CDR3 sequence: CASGWGSADTEAFF. CDR3 DNA sequence: TGTGCCAGCGGGTGGGGGTCAGCTGACACTGAAGCTTTCTTT.

This chain connects TRBV9 to TRBJ2-7; D is ambiguous. The CDR3 consists of 16 residues. V was cut by 4 bases and J by 0 bases, with 17 bases left in between. Germline lookup yields CDR1 SGDLS and CDR2 YYNGEE. Here the CDR3 DNA reads TGTGCCAGCAGCTCCGGCATTGGGGTTGGCTCCTACGAGCAGTACTTC. This encodes CASSSGIGVGSYEQYF.

V gene TRBV2 combines with J gene TRBJ2-2; 11 bases are a match to TRBD2. The trim removed 9 bases at V and 2 bases at J, leaving 5 bases unmatched. This CDR3 comprises 15 residues. Germline-derived CDR1 and CDR2 are SNHLY and FYNNEI. CDR3 DNA sequence: TGTGCCAGAGGACTAGCGGGTCCTAACACCGGGGAGCTGTTTTTT. Translating it yields CARGLAGPNTGELFF.

The genes are TRBV12-5 and TRBJ2-6; the D gene is possibly TRBD1 (6 bases). V lost 6 bases, J lost 2 bases, and 8 bases lay in between. CDR3 length equals 14 residues. Germline V gives CDR1 LGHNT, CDR2 FRNRAP. The CDR3 sequence: CASGQGTGANVLTF. The CDR3 bases are TGTGCTAGTGGGCAGGGGACTGGGGCCAACGTCCTGACTTTC.

J is TRBJ2-1 and V is TRBV6-5, with D possibly being TRBD2 (5 bases). V was trimmed by 7 bases and J by 6 bases, leaving 7 bases between them. CDR3 length: 11 amino acids. The V gene's germline CDR1 is MNHEY and CDR2 SVGAGI. The CDR3 sequence is CASTRGNEQFF. CDR3 DNA sequence: TGTGCCAGCACCCGGGGCAATGAGCAGTTCTTC.

The chain is built from TRBV5-6 and TRBJ2-1, with 12 bases that match TRBD2. V was clipped by 4 bases and J by 2 bases; unmatched bases: 4. The germline gives CDR1 SGHDT, CDR2 YYEEEE. The CDR3 spans 16 residues. CDR3 sequence (DNA): TGTGCCAGCAGCCCGCGACTAGCGGGAGCCTACAATGAGCAGTTCTTC. Its protein is CASSPRLAGAYNEQFF.

The V call is TRBV7-3, the J call TRBJ2-5; 11 bases map to TRBD2. Germline CDR1 SGHTA, CDR2 FQGTGA. The CDR3 consists of 14 residues. The J segment lost 7 bases and the V segment lost 2 bases, leaving 3 bases of the junction unmatched. The CDR3 nucleotides read TGTGCCAGCAGCTTAGGGACTAGCGGTGGGACCCAGTACTTC. Amino acid sequence: CASSLGTSGGTQYF.

This chain links TRBV18 with TRBJ1-1; D perhaps matches TRBD1 (6 bases). Germline loops: CDR1 KGHSH, CDR2 LQKENI. Trimming removed 6 bases at V and 3 bases at J, with 14 bases between. The CDR3 length is 14 residues. CDR3 protein: CASSGLGADTEAFF. CDR3 sequence (DNA): TGTGCCAGCTCGGGTTTGGGGGCTGACACTGAAGCTTTCTTT.

This clone was seen a handful of times. The chain uses TRBV28 and TRBJ1-2; D gene unclear. The V gene lost 3 bases and the J gene lost 4 bases, with 3 bases spanning the gap. The CDR3 has 11 amino acids. Looked up from germline, CDR1 is MDHEN and CDR2 is SYDVKM. The CDR3 reads CASSLSYGYTF. CDR3 sequence (DNA): TGTGCCAGCAGTTTGAGCTATGGCTACACCTTC.

This chain uses TRBV6-5 with TRBJ1-5; 8 bases line up with TRBD1. This CDR3 spans 13 amino acids. The junction had 7 bases not matched to a gene; V was cut back by 8 bases and J by 7 bases. Per the germline V gene, CDR1 is MNHEY and CDR2 is SVGAGI. The CDR3 spells CASGPGGRQPQHF. The CDR3 coding sequence is TGTGCCAGCGGGCCAGGGGGCAGGCAGCCCCAGCATTTT.

CDR3 nucleotide sequence: TGTGCCAGCAGCTTGCCTAGCGGAAACACCGGGGAGCTGTTTTTT. Translated: CASSLPSGNTGELFF. The chain recombines TRBV5-4 with TRBJ2-2, with 7 bases fitting TRBD2. CDR3 length: 15 amino acids. Trimming took 1 base from V and 2 from J; bases not matched to a gene: 2. The V gene's germline CDR1 is SGHNT and CDR2 YYREEE (reference sequence). Using reference TRBV5-4 and TRBJ2-2 for the parts outside the CDR3, the full variable domain is ETGVTQSPTHLIKTRGQQVTLRCSSQSGHNTVSWYQQALGQGPQFIFQYYREEENGRGNFPPRFSGLQFPNYSSELNVNALELDDSALYLCASSLPSGNTGELFFGEGSRLTVL.

V gene TRBV4-3 combines with J gene TRBJ2-3; TRBD2 aligns across 7 bases. This CDR3 is built from 20 residues. From germline, CDR1 is LGHNA and CDR2 YSLEER. The junction had 19 bases not matched to a gene; V was cut back by 0 bases and J by 4 bases. The CDR3 loop is CASSQELSSGGRIVADTQYF. The CDR3 region has the DNA TGCGCCAGCAGCCAAGAATTAAGTAGCGGCGGGAGAATTGTTGCAGATACGCAGTATTTT.

The chain employs TRBV5-1 and TRBJ1-3; TRBD1 aligns across 7 bases. CDR3 length equals 15 residues. Trimming cost V 4 bases and J 0 bases; bases outside gene matches: 4. From germline, CDR1 is SGHRS and CDR2 YFSETQ. The CDR3 bases are TGCGCCAGCAGCGCCTCAGGGGGCTCTGGAAACACCATATATTTT. As protein: CASSASGGSGNTIYF.

In its sample, this clone was seen a few times. V is TRBV12-5 and J is TRBJ1-1; D is ambiguous. V lost 5 bases and J lost 0, with 7 bases in between. CDR3 size: 13 residues. Germline lookup yields CDR1 LGHNT and CDR2 FRNRAP. The CDR3 reads CASGGNMNTEAFF. CDR3 DNA: TGTGCTAGTGGTGGTAACATGAACACTGAAGCTTTCTTT.

The chain employs TRBV6-1 and TRBJ2-7, with 7 bases aligning to TRBD1. J lost 3 bases, V lost 5 bases, and 7 bases had no gene match. Germline V gives CDR1 MNHNS, CDR2 SASEGT. CDR3 length: 14 residues. The CDR3 DNA reads as TGTGCCAGCAGTCCTCTTACAGGGGTCTACGAGCAGTACTTC. Translating it yields CASSPLTGVYEQYF.

The chain employs TRBV10-3 and TRBJ2-5; 12 nucleotides match TRBD1. The J call may be mistaken, given a closer DNA end match to TRBJ2-7. CDR1 and CDR2 from the germline V gene are ENHRY and SYGVKD. This CDR3 is 14 amino acids long. The CDR3: CAIRPGQGAYEQYF. In DNA, the CDR3 is TGTGCCATCAGACCGGGACAGGGGGCATACGAGCAGTACTTC.